This T cell receptor beta chain was obtained from a study of T cells in Graves' hyperthyroidism and ophthalmopathy. Study results and limitations: The model identified upcoming ophthalmopathy a median around 6 months ahead of onset.

Lactation, pregnancy, other autoimmune disease or uncontrolled infection led to exclusion of patients. The PBMCs were taken from more than 8 ml of fresh peripheral blood. The sample holds many counts of this clonotype. Its cognate antigen is unknown. J was trimmed by 0 bases and V by 1 base; bases with no gene match: 7. The CDR3 loop spans 18 amino acids. CDR1 SGHVS and CDR2 FQNEAQ come from the germline V gene. The TCR beta CDR3 regions underwent amplification using RNA transcripts as the source. TCR CDR3 regions were first amplified by RT-PCR with HTBI primers. In TCRdb, the multiplex PCR reads were re-called with MiXCR into one record per CDR3 protein. The profile shows hundreds of thousands of distinct CDR3 sequences, more than 14% of them singletons.

This chain joins TRBV7-8 and TRBJ2-1, with TRBD1 matching over 9 bases. This TCR was recovered from a woman aged 45-60 years with Graves' ophthalmopathy. The sequencing input was blood. The CDR3 spells CASSLVGQGSSSYNEQFF. The CDR3 DNA reads as TGTGCCAGCAGCTTAGTCGGACAGGGGAGTAGCTCCTACAATGAGCAGTTCTTC.